The 28 T cell receptor beta chains listed next were all sequenced from one sample in a study of shared clonotypes between healthy human individuals. Clones were read by immunoSEQ multiplex PCR, and TCRdb kept only the in-frame ones, dropping some. The sample holds approximately 2,000,000 clones, roughly 92% seen once. Material for sequencing was naive CD4+ T cells from PBMCs. The subset is: CD45RA+ positively selected. These TCRs come from a man in his late teens or twenties in good health. Some clones in this sample may be carry-over from other donors' samples.

V usage is TRBV14 and J usage is TRBJ1-1; 7 positions agree with TRBD1. The CDR3 is 15 residues long. CDR1 SGHDN and CDR2 FVKESK come from the germline V gene. J was trimmed by 4 bases and V by 1 base; bases with no gene match: 6. The CDR3 spells CASSQGKRGRTEAFF. In DNA form, the CDR3 reads TGTGCCAGCAGCCAAGGAAAGAGGGGGCGCACTGAAGCTTTCTTT.

The chain couples TRBV10-3 to TRBJ2-2; TRBD2 agrees at 9 bases. This CDR3 comprises 14 residues. The germline V gene encodes CDR1 ENHRY and CDR2 SYGVKD. The V segment lost 8 bases and the J segment 5 bases; nucleotides outside the gene matches: 6. In nucleotides, the CDR3 is TGTGCCATCCATGCGGGAGGGGTGACCGGGGAGCTGTTTTTT. Protein: CAIHAGGVTGELFF.

The chain employs TRBV10-1 and TRBJ1-2; tentative D call: TRBD1 (5 bases). The CDR3 contains 13 residues. In germline, CDR1 is WNHNN, CDR2 SYGVQD (reference sequence). V lost 4 bases and J lost 4, with 10 bases in between. CDR3 in amino acids: CASSAGPFYGYTF. The CDR3 DNA sequence: TGCGCCAGCAGTGCGGGACCCTTCTATGGCTACACCTTC.

The rearrangement links TRBV6-1 to TRBJ1-5; perhaps TRBD1 as D (5 bases). V was cut by 0 bases and J by 3 bases, with 9 bases left in between. CDR3 length: 15 amino acids. Germline V gives CDR1 MNHNS, CDR2 SASEGT. The CDR3 DNA sequence: TGTGCCAGCAGTGAAGCGGGGCAGTCCAATCAGCCCCAGCATTTT. Protein: CASSEAGQSNQPQHF.

The chain is built from TRBV6-6 and TRBJ1-1, with D possibly TRBD1 on 5 matching bases. Germline CDR1 is MNHNY and CDR2 is SVGAGI (reference sequence). V gave up 0 bases and J gave up 3 bases, with 11 bases separating them. The CDR3 is 15 residues long. CDR3 bases: TGTGCCAGCAGTTACTCCGGCCAGGGCTACACTGAAGCTTTCTTT. This encodes CASSYSGQGYTEAFF.

The chain joins TRBV6-1 to TRBJ2-5, with 7 bases matching TRBD1. The ends lost 6 bases at V and 4 bases at J; junction bases unmatched: 8. Germline V lookup: CDR1 MNHNS, CDR2 SASEGT. The CDR3 extends over 14 amino acids. CDR3 protein: CASRPDRAVETQYF. The CDR3 DNA sequence: TGTGCCAGCAGGCCCGACAGGGCTGTAGAGACCCAGTACTTC.

This clone was seen a single time. This chain connects TRBV27 to TRBJ2-4, with D perhaps given as TRBD1 or TRBD2 (5 bases each). This CDR3 spans 16 amino acids. V lost 5 bases to trimming and J lost 0 bases, with 14 bases between them. Germline V gives CDR1 MNHEY, CDR2 SMNVEV (reference sequence). In nucleotides, the CDR3 is TGTGCCAGCAGTCGAGCCGGGACCCTAGCCAAAAACATTCAGTACTTC. It yields the protein CASSRAGTLAKNIQYF.

The chain recombines TRBV6-1 with TRBJ2-7, with 7 bases identical to TRBD2. J lost 1 base, V lost 9 bases, and 6 bases had no gene match. This CDR3 is 13 amino acids long. Germline V CDR1 and CDR2: MNHNS, SASEGT. Written as DNA, the CDR3 is TGTGCCAGTCTCCTAGCGGAATCCTACGAGCAGTACTTC. Translation: CASLLAESYEQYF.

The chain employs TRBV2 and TRBJ2-1, with 15 nucleotides matching TRBD2. The V segment lost 6 bases and the J segment 5 bases; nucleotides outside the gene matches: 2. The germline CDR1 and CDR2 sequences are SNHLY and FYNNEI. This CDR3 has 15 amino acids. CDR3 region: CASRGLAGGHNEQFF. The CDR3 DNA reads TGTGCCAGCAGGGGACTAGCGGGAGGTCACAATGAGCAGTTCTTC.

The J gene is TRBJ1-1, the V gene TRBV28, with a tentative D call TRBD1 (5 bases). This CDR3 is 14 amino acids long. Germline V CDR1 and CDR2: MDHEN, SYDVKM. V was trimmed by 3 bases and J by 10 bases, leaving 18 bases between them. CDR3 loop: CASSLQGMYRGAFF. As DNA, the CDR3 is TGTGCCAGCAGTTTGCAGGGAATGTATCGGGGAGCTTTCTTT.

The rearrangement uses TRBV18 and TRBJ1-5; D not certain. The CDR3 sequence is 13 residues long. The V end lost 6 bases, the J end lost 5 bases, and 11 bases lay between the germline ends. CDR1 is KGHSH and CDR2 is LQKENI in the germline V gene. CDR3: CASSLVVDQPQHF. The DNA for the CDR3 is TGTGCCAGCTCCCTCGTAGTGGATCAGCCCCAGCATTTT.

The chain carries TRBV2 and TRBJ2-3; weak D call: TRBD2 (5 bases). The germline CDR1 and CDR2 sequences are SNHLY and FYNNEI. This CDR3 has 13 amino acids. Trimming pared 6 bases from V and 1 base from J, leaving 8 bases between. The CDR3 spells CASRARGTDTQYF. The DNA for the CDR3 is TGTGCCAGCAGGGCGAGGGGCACAGATACGCAGTATTTT.

The chain combines TRBV10-3 with TRBJ2-3; 10 bases line up with TRBD1. Looked up from germline, CDR1 is ENHRY and CDR2 is SYGVKD. Germline trimming cut 4 bases from V and 4 bases from J; bases unmatched to any gene: 2. The CDR3 is 14 residues long. The CDR3 reads CAISGTGGADTQYF. The CDR3 region has the DNA TGTGCCATCAGTGGGACAGGGGGAGCAGATACGCAGTATTTT.

The rearrangement uses TRBV30 and TRBJ1-2, with D unresolved. The CDR3 has 11 amino acids. The V gene lost 4 bases and the J gene lost 8 bases, with 11 bases spanning the gap. CDR1 is GTSNPN, CDR2 SVGIG, per germline (reference sequence). CDR3 bases: TGTGCCTGGACCCGTCGGGAAGGCTACACCTTC. It yields the protein CAWTRREGYTF.

This clone was found a few times. The chain couples TRBV4-1 to TRBJ1-5; TRBD1 aligns across 8 bases. From germline, CDR1 is MGHRA and CDR2 YSYEKL. V trimming: 3 bases; J trimming: 8 bases; junction bases outside the gene matches: 9. The CDR3 is 15 amino acids. The CDR3 reads CASSQGGQGREPQHF. CDR3 DNA sequence: TGCGCCAGCAGCCAGGGAGGACAGGGAAGAGAGCCCCAGCATTTT.

As for this clone: In the same sample, other DNA sequences code for this CDR3. The genes are TRBV20-1 and TRBJ2-7, with D tentatively TRBD2 (5 bases). The ends were cut back, 6 bases at V and 2 bases at J, with 8 bases in the middle. The CDR3 is 11 amino acids. Germline loops: CDR1 DFQATT, CDR2 SNEGSKA (reference sequence). CDR3 sequence: CSAGAAYEQYF. The CDR3 DNA reads TGCAGTGCGGGAGCGGCCTACGAGCAGTACTTC.

The CDR3 reads CASSQVVQGIYTGELFF. The CDR3 DNA sequence: TGTGCCAGCAGCCAAGTTGTCCAGGGGATTTACACCGGGGAGCTGTTTTTT. The V and J genes are TRBV14 and TRBJ2-2, with D possibly TRBD1 on 6 matching bases. The V gene's germline CDR1 is SGHDN and CDR2 FVKESK. The CDR3 length is 17 residues. Trimming left V 1 base short and J 3 bases short, with 15 bases between.

On this clone: Other DNA variants within this sample encode the same CDR3. The chain is built from TRBV6-5 and TRBJ2-2; no firm D call. Between the trimmed V and J ends, which lost 6 bases and 2 bases, there was a span of 4 bases. The CDR3 contains 12 residues. CDR1 MNHEY and CDR2 SVGAGI come from the germline V gene. CDR3 in amino acids: CASSQNTGELFF. In DNA, the CDR3 is TGTGCCAGCAGCCAAAACACCGGGGAGCTGTTTTTT.

In this sample, this clone turned up once. The V call is TRBV28, the J call TRBJ2-1; TRBD2 aligns across 9 bases. CDR3 length: 15 residues. Trimming took 2 bases from V and 7 from J; bases not matched to a gene: 6. Germline V gene sequence: CDR1 MDHEN, CDR2 SYDVKM. CDR3 nucleotides: TGTGCCAGCAGTTTAGCGGGAGGGCGAGGAAATGAGCAGTTCTTC. Its protein is CASSLAGGRGNEQFF.

The CDR3 sequence: CASKLQETQYF. As DNA, the CDR3 is TGTGCCAGCAAACTACAAGAGACCCAGTACTTC. The chain employs TRBV7-2 and TRBJ2-5, with D unclear. Germline CDR1 reads SGHTA; CDR2 reads FQGNSA. V dropped 7 bases and J dropped 2 bases, with 5 bases sitting between them. This CDR3 has 11 residues.

The chain employs TRBV11-2 and TRBJ2-3; 9 bases align to TRBD2. The CDR3 has 16 residues. J gave up 3 bases and V 3 bases, and 7 bases lay outside the gene matches. Per germline, CDR1 SGHAT and CDR2 FQNNGV. The CDR3 sequence: CASSFIAGDRTDTQYF. DNA of the CDR3: TGTGCCAGCAGCTTTATAGCGGGAGATCGGACAGATACGCAGTATTTT.

The genes are TRBV5-1 and TRBJ1-4; no reliable D call. The length of the CDR3 is 17 residues. Germline CDR1 is SGHRS and CDR2 is YFSETQ. V gave up 0 bases and J gave up 2 bases, with 14 bases separating them. The CDR3, as DNA: TGCGCCAGCAGCTTGGCTCCCTCTGCTGAGACTAATGAAAAACTGTTTTTT. This sequence encodes CASSLAPSAETNEKLFF.

The chain uses TRBV28 and TRBJ2-1; the D is unclear. V was cut by 3 bases and J by 10 bases, with 7 bases left in between. The CDR3 sequence is 11 residues long. The V gene's germline CDR1 is MDHEN and CDR2 SYDVKM. CDR3 protein: CASSFKLEQFF. For the CDR3, the DNA is TGTGCCAGCAGTTTTAAACTAGAGCAGTTCTTC.

On this clone: The sample holds other DNA sequences that translate to the same CDR3. V gene TRBV7-6 combines with J gene TRBJ2-7, with D possibly being TRBD1 (6 bases). V lost 0 bases and J 2 bases, leaving 8 bases between the germline ends. Germline V lookup: CDR1 SGHVS, CDR2 FNYEAQ. The CDR3 has 14 amino acids. CDR3: CASSLATGPYEQYF. In DNA form, the CDR3 reads TGTGCCAGCAGCTTAGCGACAGGTCCCTACGAGCAGTACTTC.

V usage is TRBV6-1 and J usage is TRBJ2-7, with a weak D call TRBD1 (5 bases). The CDR3 has 13 residues. Germline-derived CDR1 and CDR2 are MNHNS and SASEGT. The V end was cut by 4 bases, the J end by 6 bases, with 13 bases between. The DNA of the CDR3 is TGTGCCAGCAGTGGAATAAGGGGATCCGAGCAGTACTTC. It codes for CASSGIRGSEQYF.

The chain couples TRBV6-4 to TRBJ2-3; TRBD2 might be the D (5 bases). This CDR3 spans 15 amino acids. V lost 2 bases and J 6 bases, leaving 15 bases between the germline ends. The germline gives CDR1 MRHNA, CDR2 SNTAGT. CDR3 in amino acids: CASSDPRGSGDTQYF. The CDR3 nucleotides are TGTGCCAGCAGTGACCCTCGCGGGTCTGGGGATACGCAGTATTTT.

This clone was seen once. This rearrangement joins TRBV19 to TRBJ2-2; 9 bases fit TRBD1. This CDR3 has 14 amino acids. Germline loops: CDR1 LNHDA, CDR2 SQIVND (reference sequence). Trimming at V came to 9 bases and at J to 2 bases, leaving 4 bases not matched to a gene. This chain's CDR3 is CASRTGGNTGELFF. CDR3 DNA: TGTGCCAGCCGCACAGGGGGCAACACCGGGGAGCTGTTTTTT.

The chain has TRBV30 and TRBJ1-2, with 9 bases lining up with TRBD1. CDR1 and CDR2 from the germline V gene are GTSNPN and SVGIG (reference sequence). The CDR3 loop spans 13 amino acids. V gave up 5 bases and J gave up 6 bases; unmatched junction bases: 7. The CDR3 DNA follows: TGTGCCTGGGGTGCTGACAGGGGGGATGGCTACACCTTC. Amino acids: CAWGADRGDGYTF.